This note documents a single TCR beta chain sequence. What antigen it recognizes has not been identified. It has no much larger one-base neighbor in the sample; base qualities were not kept. The record originates from a study of T cells in Graves' hyperthyroidism and ophthalmopathy (dated by TCRdb to the late 2010s). Broadly, across the study: Peripheral blood samples were taken at the time of initial diagnosis, prior to any treatment. TCR V-J signatures able to tell the groups apart were searched for in a discovery cohort of some 100 patients, of whom more than 40 had Graves' ophthalmopathy and under 65 had stable Graves' hyperthyroidism. Prospective prediction of ophthalmopathy was tested in an independent validation cohort of about 19 hyperthyroidism patients and 17 patients who later progressed to ophthalmopathy. The approximately 98 discovery patients were randomly divided into training and test sets at a 7:3 ratio. The study also compared thyroid tissue and blood T-cell repertoires from several Graves' hyperthyroidism patients. Once sampling was done, hyperthyroidism patients were given methimazole at a starting dose of 30 mg daily, whereas ophthalmopathy patients were given high-dose intravenous methylprednisolone. The paper describes TCR Vbeta CDR3 sequencing of 140 or so peripheral blood samples, made up of fewer than 50 ophthalmopathy patients, over 70 hyperthyroidism patients and 17 progressor patients.

Study-wide findings and limitations: No statistical method was used to set the sample size in advance, and investigators knew the group allocation. During validation, the model predicted progression to ophthalmopathy a median of approximately six months ahead of onset, with more than 60% sensitivity and less than 85% specificity. Ophthalmopathy was separated from stable hyperthyroidism by a 13 V-J signature model, with approximately 85% sensitivity and roughly 84% specificity obtained in cross-validation and 80%/75% obtained in testing. Most expanded thyroid clonotypes (frequency above 0.001) were also found in blood, which suggests that blood repertoires may mirror thyroid immune responses.

Hyperthyroidism patients were aged 18 to 65 years and newly diagnosed, with disease duration of less than 2 months. Exclusion was applied to patients with uncontrolled infections, other autoimmune diseases, pregnancy or lactation. Diagnoses were established on the basis of clinical symptoms, serum thyroxine and TRAb, thyroid ultrasound, and orbital computed tomography. Blood from progressor patients was drawn when they were first diagnosed with hyperthyroidism, before any ophthalmopathy symptoms appeared. PBMCs were separated from 10 ml of fresh peripheral blood using Ficoll-Paque density gradient centrifugation. Progressor patients were defined as those initially diagnosed with Graves' hyperthyroidism in whom ophthalmopathy developed during follow-up. Total RNA was extracted with Trizol reagent, and quality was checked on an Agilent 2100 Bioanalyzer. From a lookup of the germline V gene (reference sequence), CDR1 and CDR2 are LNHDA and SQIVND. Counted from cysteine to phenylalanine, this CDR3 has 14 amino acids. Of the read, only the CDR3 DNA is kept; its 42 bases are in frame from base 1. The trim is 0 bases for V and 8 bases for J, with a gap of 13 bases between the germline ends.

TCR beta CDR3 regions were amplified from RNA transcripts. A first-round RT-PCR of the TCR CDR3 used the HTBI primer set with the Qiagen OneStep RT-PCR kit. Libraries were constructed in a second round of multiplex PCR, after which size selection and purification were carried out. Libraries were sequenced paired-end with 100 bp reads on an Illumina HiSeq2000. The published analysis was carried out like this. Raw data were processed with SOAPnuke, discarding reads with adapters, uncalled bases, mean Phred below 15, or no exact constant-primer or identifier match. COPE v1.2.5 was used to merge the high-quality paired reads, and each unique nucleotide sequence was defined as a clonotype. MiTCR v1.1 was used to align clonotypes to the IMGT TRBV, TRBD and TRBJ reference segments. Analysis was restricted to V-J combinations with a frequency above 0.0001, which covered about 99% of repertoires. The TCS score was defined as the ratio of F50 (clonal expansion) to E x V (chaos), calculated using BLOSUM62-based TCRdist between CDR3 peptides within each V-J. Welch's t-statistics and random forest reduced some 510 V-J features to 13, which were used in a naive Bayes classifier (R e1071). TCRdb handled the public reads itself, with Q25 trimming in fastp and clone calling in MiXCR, and kept productive beta chains. Merged by CDR3 protein, the rows form single entries marked with the most common genes and DNA. TCRdb's processing, not the authors' own work, is the source of the V and J calls. For this sample the table gives over 200,000 distinct CDR3 sequences, of which more than 12% were detected only once. Together, the top ten hold more than 10% of the sample.

This clonotype was obtained from a woman in her 40s with Graves' hyperthyroidism that later progressed to Graves' ophthalmopathy. The rearrangement combines TRBV19 with TRBJ1-2; a weak D assignment points to TRBD1 (6 bases agree). Material for sequencing was blood. The encoded CDR3 is CASSIDGRGYGYTF. The nucleotide sequence reads TGTGCCAGTAGTATAGATGGCAGGGGATACGGCTACACCTTC.